Shown below are 32 T cell receptor beta chains from a single sample sequenced in a study of T-cell reconstitution after alpha-beta-depleted transplantation in children. Unique molecular identifiers were used to barcode this TCRbeta library. Via MiXCR, TCRdb re-called the PCR reads, giving one row per CDR3 protein. The profile shows around 530,000 distinct CDR3 sequences, 30% to 35% of them singletons. The specimen comprised PBMCs from the stem cell graft donor, sampled from the stem cell graft. All receptors derive from a human donor who donated a stem cell graft to a child with aplastic anemia.

The chain couples TRBV27 to TRBJ2-2; D tentatively fits TRBD1 or TRBD2 (5 bases each). This CDR3 is 14 amino acids long. Trimming removed 9 bases at V and 5 bases at J, with 16 bases between. Germline loops: CDR1 MNHEY, CDR2 SMNVEV (reference sequence). The CDR3 DNA is TGTGCCAGTAAGGGCCGGGGACGGACCGGGGAGCTGTTTTTT. It specifies CASKGRGRTGELFF.

The chain has TRBV24-1 and TRBJ2-1, with TRBD2 matching over 13 bases. Germline V lookup: CDR1 KGHDR, CDR2 SFDVKD. V shed 3 bases and J 0 bases; nucleotides not matched to a gene: 10. The CDR3 has 20 residues. The CDR3, as DNA: TGTGCCACCAGTGATCTTAAGACTAGCGGGAGGCCGAGCTCCTACAATGAGCAGTTCTTC. Protein sequence: CATSDLKTSGRPSSYNEQFF.

A few counts support this clonotype. This chain connects TRBV20-1 to TRBJ1-1; D perhaps matches TRBD1 (6 bases). The germline V gene has CDR1 DFQATT and CDR2 SNEGSKA (reference sequence). The CDR3 is 11 amino acids. The V end was cut by 0 bases, the J end by 8 bases, with 7 bases between. Written as DNA, the CDR3 is TGCAGTGCTAGAGATGACAGGGAAGCTTTCTTT. This encodes CSARDDREAFF.

The chain combines TRBV12-3 or TRBV12-4 with TRBJ2-2; D ambiguous. The CDR3 runs 14 residues. V gave up 1 base and J gave up 7 bases, with 10 bases separating them. CDR3 DNA sequence: TGTGCCAGCAGTTTAGGGGTTTTGAGCGGGGAGCTGTTTTTT. Protein: CASSLGVLSGELFF.

This rearrangement joins TRBV27 to TRBJ1-1; maybe TRBD1 (5 bases). V lost 1 base and J lost 5, with 14 bases in between. Germline CDR1 is MNHEY and CDR2 is SMNVEV (reference sequence). The CDR3 has 15 amino acids. The CDR3 spells CASSLFGGGRTEAFF. The CDR3 nucleotides read TGTGCCAGCAGTTTATTCGGTGGGGGGAGGACTGAAGCTTTCTTT.

This clonotype came up a few times. This chain uses TRBV5-6 with TRBJ2-7, with a tentative D call TRBD2 (5 bases). Trimming removed 5 bases at V and 0 bases at J, with 12 bases between. Germline loops: CDR1 SGHDT, CDR2 YYEEEE. The CDR3 runs to 14 residues. The CDR3 DNA reads TGTGCCAGCAGTCATGGACTGAGCTCCTACGAGCAGTACTTC. It yields the protein CASSHGLSSYEQYF.

This chain joins TRBV27 and TRBJ2-3; D is ambiguous. Trimming removed 4 bases at V and 0 bases at J, with 8 bases between. The CDR3 totals 14 residues. Germline V gene lookup returns CDR1 MNHEY and CDR2 SMNVEV (reference sequence). CDR3 protein: CASSYGRSTDTQYF. The CDR3, as DNA: TGTGCCAGCAGTTACGGCAGAAGCACAGATACGCAGTATTTT.

This clonotype was found a few times. The rearrangement joins TRBV9 to TRBJ2-1, with 8 bases that match TRBD2. Germline values: CDR1 SGDLS, CDR2 YYNGEE. Losses at the gene ends were 4 bases for V and 6 bases for J; bases not matched to a gene: 15. CDR3 length: 17 residues. As DNA, the CDR3 is TGTGCCAGCAGCTCACGGGAGGGAGGCGATAAGGTCAATGAGCAGTTCTTC. This encodes CASSSREGGDKVNEQFF.

Only a few counts were recorded for this clonotype. In nucleotides, the CDR3 is TGCAGTGCAGCCCCTAGCGGACAGACCTACGAGCAGTACTTC. Translated, it gives CSAAPSGQTYEQYF. The chain couples TRBV20-1 to TRBJ2-7, with D maybe TRBD2 (7 bases). Germline-derived CDR1 and CDR2 are DFQATT and SNEGSKA (reference sequence). V lost 6 bases and J lost 2, with 17 bases in between. The CDR3 length is 14 residues.

The chain joins TRBV5-1 to TRBJ1-3; 11 positions match TRBD1. This CDR3 comprises 16 residues. The ends lost 4 bases at V and 2 bases at J; junction bases unmatched: 5. The germline V gene encodes CDR1 SGHRS and CDR2 YFSETQ. CDR3 DNA: TGCGCCAGCAGCCCGATGGGACAGGGGGCTGGAAACACCATATATTTT. Its translation is CASSPMGQGAGNTIYF.

This chain connects TRBV29-1 to TRBJ2-5; 7 bases agree with TRBD2. V dropped 1 base and J dropped 5; count of bases not matched to a gene: 7. This CDR3 is built from 14 residues. The germline CDR1 and CDR2 sequences are SQVTM and ANQGSEA. The CDR3 loop is CSVEALGSGETQYF. The CDR3 region has the DNA TGCAGCGTTGAAGCCCTGGGTAGCGGGGAGACCCAGTACTTC. The full variable domain, completed using reference TRBV29-1 and TRBJ2-5, is SAVISQKPSRDICQRGTSLTIQCQVDSQVTMMFWYRQQPGQSLTLIATANQGSEATYESGFVIDKFPISRPNLTFSTLTVSNMSPEDSSIYLCSVEALGSGETQYFGPGTRLLVL.

This clonotype came up a few times. J is TRBJ2-2 and V is TRBV12-3 or TRBV12-4; the D gene could be TRBD1 or TRBD2 (5 bases each). Trimming removed 3 bases from V and 3 bases from J, with 11 bases in between. The CDR3 is 15 amino acids. CDR3 region: CASSLLGRYTGELFF. CDR3 in DNA: TGTGCCAGCAGTTTGTTGGGACGGTACACCGGGGAGCTGTTTTTT.

The chain has TRBV7-2 and TRBJ2-2; 11 bases align to TRBD2. CDR3 length: 15 amino acids. Germline V gene lookup returns CDR1 SGHTA and CDR2 FQGNSA. J lost 6 bases, V lost 1 base, and 1 base had no gene match. Here the CDR3 reads CASSLELAGAGELFF. CDR3 coding DNA: TGTGCCAGCAGCTTAGAACTAGCGGGAGCCGGGGAGCTGTTTTTT.

J is TRBJ2-1 and V is TRBV7-9, with 12 positions matching TRBD2. This CDR3 contains 16 residues. V trimming: 5 bases; J trimming: 8 bases; junction bases outside the gene matches: 10. The germline gives CDR1 SEHNR, CDR2 FQNEAQ (reference sequence). The CDR3 protein is CASSARLAGEIDEQFF. The CDR3 coding sequence is TGTGCCAGCAGCGCCCGACTAGCGGGAGAGATTGATGAGCAGTTCTTC.

This chain joins TRBV11-2 and TRBJ2-1; 8 bases are a match to TRBD2. The length of the CDR3 is 18 residues. CDR1 and CDR2 from the germline V gene are SGHAT and FQNNGV. The V and J ends lost 3 bases and 7 bases, in that order; junction bases with no gene match: 17. Here the CDR3 DNA reads TGTGCCAGCAGCTTTAGGCCCTCGGGGCGGGAGGCGAGGAATGAGCAGTTCTTC. Residues: CASSFRPSGREARNEQFF.

This clonotype was counted only a few times. J is TRBJ1-2 and V is TRBV6-5, with TRBD1 matching 7 bases. Trimming took 0 bases from V and 0 from J; bases not matched to a gene: 10. Looked up from germline, CDR1 is MNHEY and CDR2 is SVGAGI. The CDR3 is 18 residues long. CDR3 region: CASSYSSTGAGSNYGYTF. The CDR3 DNA follows: TGTGCCAGCAGTTACTCGAGTACAGGGGCTGGGTCTAACTATGGCTACACCTTC.

This clonotype was recorded a few times. The CDR3: CSARRDSHTTGELFF. CDR3 sequence (DNA): TGCAGTGCTAGACGGGACAGCCACACTACCGGGGAGCTGTTTTTT. The gene calls are TRBV20-1 and TRBJ2-2; 7 positions match TRBD1. Trimming cost V 2 bases and J 5 bases; bases outside gene matches: 8. CDR3 length: 15 residues. CDR1 DFQATT and CDR2 SNEGSKA come from the germline V gene (reference sequence).

The chain carries TRBV6-2 or TRBV6-3 and TRBJ2-1; no clear D. This CDR3 has 15 residues. Trimming stripped 2 bases from V and 10 bases from J, with 18 bases between. Germline V gene lookup returns CDR1 MNHEY and CDR2 SVGEGT. This CDR3 reads CASSYGGPESAEQFF. The CDR3 DNA reads as TGTGCCAGCAGTTACGGCGGCCCCGAGAGTGCGGAGCAGTTCTTC.

The chain uses TRBV30 and TRBJ2-7; D unresolved. V was pared by 0 bases and J by 3 bases, with 3 bases between. There are 11 residues in the CDR3. Germline assignment: CDR1 GTSNPN and CDR2 SVGIG (reference sequence). The CDR3 DNA follows: TGTGCCTGGAGTGTTTTCTACGAGCAGTACTTC. The encoded protein is CAWSVFYEQYF.

This clonotype came up a few times. This chain links TRBV29-1 with TRBJ2-1; D is unclear. In germline, CDR1 is SQVTM, CDR2 ANQGSEA. V gave up 0 bases and J gave up 4 bases, with 16 bases separating them. CDR3 length: 16 residues. This chain's CDR3 is CSVEDRRSRRYNEQFF. The CDR3, as DNA: TGCAGCGTTGAAGATAGGCGGAGCCGGCGGTACAATGAGCAGTTCTTC.

V and J are TRBV7-2 and TRBJ2-2, with D unresolved. This CDR3 is built from 12 residues. Trimming took 5 bases from V and 8 from J, leaving 9 bases between them. Per the germline V gene, CDR1 is SGHTA and CDR2 is FQGNSA. CDR3 sequence: CASSPPFGELFF. The CDR3 DNA is TGTGCCAGCAGCCCGCCCTTTGGGGAGCTGTTTTTT. Looking up the rest from reference TRBV7-2 and TRBJ2-2 gives the full variable domain: GAGVSQSPSNKVTEKGKDVELRCDPISGHTALYWYRQSLGQGLEFLIYFQGNSAPDKSGLPSDRFSAERTGGSVSTLTIQRTQQEDSAVYLCASSPPFGELFFGEGSRLTVL.

This clonotype was seen more than once but under ten times. V and J are TRBV30 and TRBJ2-7; no clear D gene. V was cut by 1 base and J by 7 bases, with 11 bases left in between. The CDR3 sequence is 12 residues long. CDR1 and CDR2 (germline): GTSNPN, SVGIG (reference sequence). The CDR3 DNA reads TGTGCCTGGAGTGGGTTGTCGGAGGAGCAGTACTTC. Translation gives CAWSGLSEEQYF.

The rearrangement links TRBV27 to TRBJ1-2, with D tentatively TRBD1 (5 bases). The V gene lost 8 bases and the J gene lost 0 bases, with 16 bases spanning the gap. This CDR3 is 15 amino acids long. Germline V lookup: CDR1 MNHEY, CDR2 SMNVEV (reference sequence). CDR3 coding DNA: TGTGCCAGCCCTGTCCCAGGGTTAGCTAACTATGGCTACACCTTC. The encoded protein is CASPVPGLANYGYTF.

The chain carries TRBV7-2 and TRBJ2-1; TRBD2 matches 8 bases. The CDR3 sequence is 15 residues long. Germline loops: CDR1 SGHTA, CDR2 FQGNSA. V lost 5 bases and J lost 3; bases outside the gene matches: 6. The CDR3 here is CASSPTSGYYNEQFF. DNA for the CDR3: TGTGCCAGCAGCCCTACTAGCGGATACTACAATGAGCAGTTCTTC.

The V call is TRBV7-9, the J call TRBJ2-1; D not certain. This CDR3 comprises 15 residues. From germline, CDR1 is SEHNR and CDR2 FQNEAQ (reference sequence). Trimming shortened V by 1 base and J by 4 bases, and 11 bases separated the two germline ends. Written as DNA, the CDR3 is TGTGCCAGCAGCTTAGGGGTCGGCCAGTACAATGAGCAGTTCTTC. Its protein product is CASSLGVGQYNEQFF.

This chain links TRBV30 with TRBJ1-1; the D is unclear. The germline V gene encodes CDR1 GTSNPN and CDR2 SVGIG (reference sequence). This CDR3 contains 12 residues. V was pared by 5 bases and J by 12 bases, with 19 bases between. The CDR3 region is CAWQASARSTFF. CDR3 sequence (DNA): TGTGCCTGGCAGGCTTCAGCCAGGTCGACTTTCTTT.

The gene calls are TRBV29-1 and TRBJ2-2; the match to TRBD2 covers 10 bases. J lost 6 bases, V lost 4 bases, and 2 bases had no gene match. Germline V lookup: CDR1 SQVTM, CDR2 ANQGSEA. This CDR3 has 13 amino acids. DNA for the CDR3: TGCAGCGTTGCTAGCGGGAGTTCCGGGGAGCTGTTTTTT. As protein: CSVASGSSGELFF.

The chain carries TRBV11-2 and TRBJ1-3, with TRBD1 matching over 9 bases. The CDR3 length is 17 residues. Looked up from germline, CDR1 is SGHAT and CDR2 is FQNNGV. The V segment lost 0 bases and the J segment 2 bases; nucleotides outside the gene matches: 5. In DNA, the CDR3 is TGTGCCAGCAGCTTAGAATACAGGGGGCTTGCTGGAAACACCATATATTTT. Protein sequence: CASSLEYRGLAGNTIYF. The entire variable domain, with the rest obtained from reference TRBV11-2 and TRBJ1-3, is as follows: EAGVAQSPRYKIIEKRQSVAFWCNPISGHATLYWYQQILGQGPKLLIQFQNNGVVDDSQLPKDRFSAERLKGVDSTLKIQPAKLEDSAVYLCASSLEYRGLAGNTIYFGEGSWLTVV.

CDR3 DNA: TGCAGTGCTAGAGACGGGAGTCGATACGAGCAGTACTTC. This gives the protein CSARDGSRYEQYF. This rearrangement joins TRBV20-1 to TRBJ2-7; weak D call: TRBD2 (6 bases). Looked up from germline, CDR1 is DFQATT and CDR2 is SNEGSKA (reference sequence). Trimming pared 0 bases from V and 4 bases from J, leaving 10 bases between. The CDR3 sequence is 13 residues long.

DNA for the CDR3: TGTGCCAGCAGTGAGGGAAAAACCACAGATACGCAGTATTTT. This gives the protein CASSEGKTTDTQYF. This chain uses TRBV2 with TRBJ2-3, with D unclear. Germline values: CDR1 SNHLY, CDR2 FYNNEI. Trimming removed 3 bases at V and 2 bases at J, with 9 bases between. The length of the CDR3 is 14 residues. Variable domain in full (rest from reference TRBV2 and TRBJ2-3): EPEVTQTPSHQVTQMGQEVILRCVPISNHLYFYWYRQILGQKVEFLVSFYNNEISEKSEIFDDQFSVERPDGSNFTLKIRSTKLEDSAMYFCASSEGKTTDTQYFGPGTRLTVL.

The chain joins TRBV6-2 or TRBV6-3 to TRBJ2-3, with D maybe TRBD1 (6 bases). V was shortened by 6 bases and J by 2 bases, with 12 bases between the two germline ends. The V gene's germline CDR1 is MNHEY and CDR2 SVGEGT. This CDR3 has 14 residues. The CDR3 bases are TGTGCCAGCAGCCAGGGGACCACCACAGATACGCAGTATTTT. This sequence encodes CASSQGTTTDTQYF.

The V call is TRBV25-1, the J call TRBJ1-5; possibly TRBD1 for D (6 bases). Trimming shortened V by 5 bases and J by 6 bases, and 14 bases separated the two germline ends. From germline, CDR1 is MGHDK and CDR2 SYGVNS. This CDR3 is built from 14 residues. The CDR3 region has the DNA TGTGCCAGCAGTCCCAGAGGGGGTGGTCAGCCCCAGCATTTT. The encoded protein is CASSPRGGGQPQHF.